This is a list of T cell receptor beta chains from one sample in a study of T-cell memory formation after mild COVID-19. Each CDR3 protein gets one entry after TCRdb re-called the 5' RACE reads with MiXCR. Of nearly 110,000 distinct CDR3 sequences detected, around an eighth appear once; the ten largest clones hold around 26%. The material sequenced was PBMCs or a T cell subset sorted from them (not recorded which). Source of these receptors: an adult woman who had mild COVID-19 (a few samples of this study predate the infection). Cell type and time point are not known. CDR3s include the opening cysteine and the closing phenylalanine or tryptophan. D genes are given only for firm matches. Size is stated for part of the rows, as once, few or many counts, or as a class when the clone is expanded.

J gene: TRBJ2-2; D gene: .; V gene: TRBV24-1; CDR3 length: 13; clone size: .; CDR3 DNA: TGTGCCACCAGTGAGTTCAACACCGGGGAGCTGTTTTTT; CDR3 protein: CATSEFNTGELFF
J gene: TRBJ1-2; D gene: .; V gene: TRBV20-1; CDR3 length: 12; clone size: .; CDR3 DNA: TGCAGTGCCACCGGGACACTCTATGGCTACACCTTC; CDR3 protein: CSATGTLYGYTF
J gene: TRBJ2-6; D gene: .; V gene: TRBV9; CDR3 length: 18; clone size: few; CDR3 DNA: TGTGCCAGCAGCGTCCCCTTCTTGCAGGAGGCTGGGGCCAACGTCCTGACTTTC; CDR3 protein: CASSVPFLQEAGANVLTF
J gene: TRBJ2-1; D gene: .; V gene: TRBV2; CDR3 length: 15; clone size: .; CDR3 DNA: TGTGCCAGCAGTGAAGACGCCCCACCGACGCGTGAGCAGTTCTTC; CDR3 protein: CASSEDAPPTREQFF
J gene: TRBJ2-1; D gene: .; V gene: TRBV4-1; CDR3 length: 14; clone size: few; CDR3 DNA: TGCGCCAGCAGCCAAGACTCCCAGGGGTATGAGCAGTTCTTC; CDR3 protein: CASSQDSQGYEQFF
J gene: TRBJ2-2; D gene: TRBD2; V gene: TRBV7-6; CDR3 length: 17; clone size: .; CDR3 DNA: TGTGCCAGCAGCTTGGGGACTAGCGGGCTAAACACCGGGGAGCTGTTTTTT; CDR3 protein: CASSLGTSGLNTGELFF
J gene: TRBJ1-3; D gene: .; V gene: TRBV15; CDR3 length: 14; clone size: few; CDR3 DNA: TGTGCCACCAGGGACGGAGACTCTGGAAACACCATATATTTT; CDR3 protein: CATRDGDSGNTIYF
J gene: TRBJ2-3; D gene: TRBD2; V gene: TRBV3-1; CDR3 length: 18; clone size: few; CDR3 DNA: TGTGCCAGCAGCCAGCCAACCTCTAGCGGGGTAAGCACAGATACGCAGTATTTT; CDR3 protein: CASSQPTSSGVSTDTQYF
J gene: TRBJ2-1; D gene: TRBD2; V gene: TRBV7-6; CDR3 length: 16; clone size: many; CDR3 DNA: TGTGCCAGCAGCTTAGGGCTAGCGGGGGCATACAATGAGCAGTTCTTC; CDR3 protein: CASSLGLAGAYNEQFF
J gene: TRBJ2-3; D gene: .; V gene: TRBV9; CDR3 length: 14; clone size: .; CDR3 DNA: TGTGCCAGCAGCGTTGAAGGAAGCACAGATACGCAGTATTTT; CDR3 protein: CASSVEGSTDTQYF
J gene: TRBJ2-2; D gene: .; V gene: TRBV7-6; CDR3 length: 15; clone size: few; CDR3 DNA: TGTGCCAGCAGCTTAGAAGACGTGCGACCCGGGGAGCTGTTTTTT; CDR3 protein: CASSLEDVRPGELFF
J gene: TRBJ2-3; D gene: TRBD1; V gene: TRBV5-1; CDR3 length: 19; clone size: few; CDR3 DNA: TGCGCCAGCAGCTTGGCCGGGACAGGGACCTTTCCTAGCACAGATACGCAGTATTTT; CDR3 protein: CASSLAGTGTFPSTDTQYF
J gene: TRBJ2-3; D gene: .; V gene: TRBV12-3/TRBV12-4; CDR3 length: 12; clone size: many; CDR3 DNA: TGTGCCAGCTCGGACAGTACAGATACGCAGTATTTT; CDR3 protein: CASSDSTDTQYF
J gene: TRBJ2-7; D gene: .; V gene: TRBV5-1; CDR3 length: 13; clone size: .; CDR3 DNA: TGCGCCAGCAGCTTGGGTCCGGACTACGAGCAGTACTTC; CDR3 protein: CASSLGPDYEQYF
J gene: TRBJ2-4; D gene: .; V gene: TRBV9; CDR3 length: 13; clone size: .; CDR3 DNA: TGTGCCAGCAGCGGGATCGCCGGGAGCATTCAGTACTTC; CDR3 protein: CASSGIAGSIQYF
J gene: TRBJ2-1; D gene: TRBD2; V gene: TRBV6-5; CDR3 length: 17; clone size: .; CDR3 DNA: TGTGCCAGCAGTTACTCGGAAGGACTAGCAGGGGCCAATGAGCAGTTCTTC; CDR3 protein: CASSYSEGLAGANEQFF
J gene: TRBJ1-2; D gene: TRBD1; V gene: TRBV9; CDR3 length: 13; clone size: few; CDR3 DNA: TGTGCCAGCAGCGCGACAGGGAACTATGGCTACACCTTC; CDR3 protein: CASSATGNYGYTF
J gene: TRBJ2-1; D gene: .; V gene: TRBV24-1; CDR3 length: 10; clone size: .; CDR3 DNA: TGTGCCACCAGTGGCGGGGCTCAGTTCTTC; CDR3 protein: CATSGGAQFF
J gene: TRBJ2-3; D gene: TRBD2; V gene: TRBV20-1; CDR3 length: 16; clone size: .; CDR3 DNA: TGCAGTGCTAGAGATGCGGCGGGAGGGCCCACAGATACGCAGTATTTT; CDR3 protein: CSARDAAGGPTDTQYF
J gene: TRBJ2-3; D gene: TRBD2; V gene: TRBV4-1; CDR3 length: 17; clone size: .; CDR3 DNA: TGCGCCAGCAGCCAAGCTCTAGCGGGGGATTACACAGATACGCAGTATTTT; CDR3 protein: CASSQALAGDYTDTQYF
J gene: TRBJ2-7; D gene: .; V gene: TRBV7-9; CDR3 length: 11; clone size: .; CDR3 DNA: TGTGCCAGCAGCGCTAGGAACGAGCAGTACTTC; CDR3 protein: CASSARNEQYF
J gene: TRBJ2-7; D gene: TRBD1; V gene: TRBV13; CDR3 length: 15; clone size: once; CDR3 DNA: TGTGCCAGCAGCTCCCGGACAGGGAGGTCCTACGAGCAGTACTTC; CDR3 protein: CASSSRTGRSYEQYF
J gene: TRBJ2-2; D gene: TRBD2; V gene: TRBV12-3/TRBV12-4; CDR3 length: 16; clone size: .; CDR3 DNA: TGTGCCAGCAGCGCTGGGACTAGCGGGAGGGCCGGGGAGCTGTTTTTT; CDR3 protein: CASSAGTSGRAGELFF
J gene: TRBJ2-1; D gene: .; V gene: TRBV10-3; CDR3 length: 17; clone size: .; CDR3 DNA: TGTGCCATCAGTGAGTATCCCCCAGGGTACACTTACAATGAGCAGTTCTTC; CDR3 protein: CAISEYPPGYTYNEQFF
J gene: TRBJ2-7; D gene: TRBD1; V gene: TRBV6-5; CDR3 length: 14; clone size: few; CDR3 DNA: TGTGCCAGCAGCCACCGGGCAGGGGGCTACGAGCAGTACTTC; CDR3 protein: CASSHRAGGYEQYF
J gene: TRBJ2-4; D gene: .; V gene: TRBV7-3; CDR3 length: 13; clone size: many; CDR3 DNA: TGTGCCAGCAGCCCCCTCCGGAAAAACATTCAGTACTTC; CDR3 protein: CASSPLRKNIQYF
J gene: TRBJ2-7; D gene: TRBD1; V gene: TRBV27; CDR3 length: 14; clone size: .; CDR3 DNA: TGTGCCAGCAGTTTAGGGACAGGGGGTTCCGAGCAGTACTTC; CDR3 protein: CASSLGTGGSEQYF
J gene: TRBJ2-2; D gene: .; V gene: TRBV5-6; CDR3 length: 16; clone size: .; CDR3 DNA: TGTGCCAGCAGCTTGTTAGGGGGGGCCCTCACCGGGGAGCTGTTTTTT; CDR3 protein: CASSLLGGALTGELFF
J gene: TRBJ2-2; D gene: .; V gene: TRBV4-3; CDR3 length: 17; clone size: few; CDR3 DNA: TGCGCCAGCAGCCAAGATTCAAGGCGGGTCACAGCCGGGGAGCTGTTTTTT; CDR3 protein: CASSQDSRRVTAGELFF
J gene: TRBJ2-7; D gene: .; V gene: TRBV4-1; CDR3 length: 16; clone size: many; CDR3 DNA: TGCGCCAGCAGCCAAGACGACAGGAGTGCCTCCTACGAGCAGTACTTC; CDR3 protein: CASSQDDRSASYEQYF
J gene: TRBJ1-2; D gene: .; V gene: TRBV4-1; CDR3 length: 15; clone size: .; CDR3 DNA: TGCGCCAGCAGCCAAGAGCCCTCGTTGCTGTATGGCTACACCTTC; CDR3 protein: CASSQEPSLLYGYTF
J gene: TRBJ1-2; D gene: .; V gene: TRBV7-2; CDR3 length: 14; clone size: .; CDR3 DNA: TGTGCCAGCAGCTCTCTGCTGGACCTCTATGGCTACACCTTC; CDR3 protein: CASSSLLDLYGYTF
J gene: TRBJ2-7; D gene: .; V gene: TRBV4-2; CDR3 length: 15; clone size: .; CDR3 DNA: TGTGCCAGCAGCCAGGAAACGGACAGTTACGAGCGGCAGTACTTC; CDR3 protein: CASSQETDSYERQYF
J gene: TRBJ2-5; D gene: TRBD2; V gene: TRBV5-1; CDR3 length: 16; clone size: .; CDR3 DNA: TGCGCCAGCAGCCCCGGGACTAGCGGAGTGGAAGAGACCCAGTACTTC; CDR3 protein: CASSPGTSGVEETQYF
J gene: TRBJ2-7; D gene: TRBD1; V gene: TRBV12-3/TRBV12-4; CDR3 length: 15; clone size: few; CDR3 DNA: TGTGCCAGCAGTCCCACGGACAGGTCCCCCTACGAGCAGTACTTC; CDR3 protein: CASSPTDRSPYEQYF
J gene: TRBJ2-7; D gene: .; V gene: TRBV12-3/TRBV12-4; CDR3 length: 15; clone size: .; CDR3 DNA: TGTGCCAGCTGTCAAGGGGAAGGAACGTGTGGAGAGCAGTACTTC; CDR3 protein: CASCQGEGTCGEQYF
J gene: TRBJ2-7; D gene: .; V gene: TRBV12-3/TRBV12-4; CDR3 length: 12; clone size: few; CDR3 DNA: TGTGCCAGCAGTTTTGAGGCGCGGGAGCAGTACTTC; CDR3 protein: CASSFEAREQYF
J gene: TRBJ2-7; D gene: .; V gene: TRBV12-3/TRBV12-4; CDR3 length: 13; clone size: few; CDR3 DNA: TGTGCCAGCAGTTTAGTCGCGGCCCACGAGCAGTACTTC; CDR3 protein: CASSLVAAHEQYF
J gene: TRBJ2-1; D gene: .; V gene: TRBV20-1; CDR3 length: 13; clone size: many; CDR3 DNA: TGCAGTGCTAGAGAAGGGGGGACTCCTTTTCGGTTCTTC; CDR3 protein: CSAREGGTPFRFF
J gene: TRBJ1-1; D gene: TRBD1; V gene: TRBV5-1; CDR3 length: 15; clone size: .; CDR3 DNA: TGCGCCAGCAGCTTGGGGACAGGGGGATATACTGAAGCTTTCTTT; CDR3 protein: CASSLGTGGYTEAFF
J gene: TRBJ2-2; D gene: .; V gene: TRBV6-6; CDR3 length: 15; clone size: .; CDR3 DNA: TGTGCCAGCAGTTACGTCGGTTCCGAAACCGGGGAGCTGTTTTTT; CDR3 protein: CASSYVGSETGELFF
J gene: TRBJ1-3; D gene: .; V gene: TRBV12-3/TRBV12-4; CDR3 length: 14; clone size: few; CDR3 DNA: TGTGCCAGCAGTCAGGGGTTCTCTGGAAACACCATATATTTT; CDR3 protein: CASSQGFSGNTIYF
J gene: TRBJ1-2; D gene: .; V gene: TRBV7-9; CDR3 length: 13; clone size: .; CDR3 DNA: TGTGCCAGCAGCATGACACAGGTCTATGGCTACACCTTC; CDR3 protein: CASSMTQVYGYTF
J gene: TRBJ2-2; D gene: TRBD1; V gene: TRBV6-2/TRBV6-3; CDR3 length: 13; clone size: .; CDR3 DNA: TGTGCCAGCAGTGACAGGGGAACCGGGGAGCTGTTTTTT; CDR3 protein: CASSDRGTGELFF
J gene: TRBJ2-7; D gene: .; V gene: TRBV5-1; CDR3 length: 14; clone size: few; CDR3 DNA: TGCGCCAGCAGCTTGCCGTGGGGACTCGGGGAGCAGTACTTC; CDR3 protein: CASSLPWGLGEQYF
J gene: TRBJ2-3; D gene: .; V gene: TRBV14; CDR3 length: 16; clone size: many; CDR3 DNA: TGTGCCAGCAGCCAAGACTCATTCGGCAACGCGGATACGCAGTATTTT; CDR3 protein: CASSQDSFGNADTQYF
J gene: TRBJ1-1; D gene: TRBD1; V gene: TRBV20-1; CDR3 length: 14; clone size: few; CDR3 DNA: TGCAGTGCTAGAGATAGGGACAGGAACACTGAAGCTTTCTTT; CDR3 protein: CSARDRDRNTEAFF
J gene: TRBJ2-1; D gene: TRBD2; V gene: TRBV19; CDR3 length: 16; clone size: .; CDR3 DNA: TGTGCCAGTAGTATGATAGCGGGAGGGCCGGGCGGTGAGCAGTTCTTC; CDR3 protein: CASSMIAGGPGGEQFF
J gene: TRBJ2-1; D gene: .; V gene: TRBV7-9; CDR3 length: 14; clone size: .; CDR3 DNA: TGTGCCAGCAGCCCTACTAGGGGCCCGTTGGTGCAGTTCTTC; CDR3 protein: CASSPTRGPLVQFF
J gene: TRBJ2-1; D gene: TRBD1; V gene: TRBV29-1; CDR3 length: 17; clone size: .; CDR3 DNA: TGCAGCGTCGACGGGACAGTCTCTGATAGGGTACCGGATGAGCAGTTCTTC; CDR3 protein: CSVDGTVSDRVPDEQFF
J gene: TRBJ2-1; D gene: TRBD2; V gene: TRBV12-3/TRBV12-4; CDR3 length: 15; clone size: few; CDR3 DNA: TGTGCCAGCAGGCCTTACGGGGGGGCAGGGAATGAGCAGTTCTTC; CDR3 protein: CASRPYGGAGNEQFF
J gene: TRBJ2-5; D gene: TRBD2; V gene: TRBV5-5; CDR3 length: 16; clone size: few; CDR3 DNA: TGTGCCAGCAGCTTGTACAGTATGGGAGGGGAAGAGACCCAGTACTTC; CDR3 protein: CASSLYSMGGEETQYF
J gene: TRBJ2-7; D gene: TRBD2; V gene: TRBV9; CDR3 length: 15; clone size: .; CDR3 DNA: TGTGCCAGCAGCGAGCGTAGCGGGAGTATGGGCGAGCAGTACTTC; CDR3 protein: CASSERSGSMGEQYF
J gene: TRBJ1-2; D gene: TRBD1; V gene: TRBV11-2; CDR3 length: 14; clone size: once; CDR3 DNA: TGTGCCAGCAGCTTAGGCATGACAGGGGCCGGCTACACCTTC; CDR3 protein: CASSLGMTGAGYTF
J gene: TRBJ2-5; D gene: .; V gene: TRBV12-3/TRBV12-4; CDR3 length: 13; clone size: .; CDR3 DNA: TGTGCCAGCAGTATCAGGGACTGGGAGACCCAGTACTTC; CDR3 protein: CASSIRDWETQYF
J gene: TRBJ2-7; D gene: TRBD2; V gene: TRBV11-2; CDR3 length: 14; clone size: .; CDR3 DNA: TGTGCCAGCAGCTTAGCTAGCGGGAGCTACGAGCAGTACTTC; CDR3 protein: CASSLASGSYEQYF
J gene: TRBJ2-1; D gene: TRBD2; V gene: TRBV12-3/TRBV12-4; CDR3 length: 14; clone size: many; CDR3 DNA: TGTGCCAGCAGTTCCGGACTAGCAACCAATGAGCAGTTCTTC; CDR3 protein: CASSSGLATNEQFF